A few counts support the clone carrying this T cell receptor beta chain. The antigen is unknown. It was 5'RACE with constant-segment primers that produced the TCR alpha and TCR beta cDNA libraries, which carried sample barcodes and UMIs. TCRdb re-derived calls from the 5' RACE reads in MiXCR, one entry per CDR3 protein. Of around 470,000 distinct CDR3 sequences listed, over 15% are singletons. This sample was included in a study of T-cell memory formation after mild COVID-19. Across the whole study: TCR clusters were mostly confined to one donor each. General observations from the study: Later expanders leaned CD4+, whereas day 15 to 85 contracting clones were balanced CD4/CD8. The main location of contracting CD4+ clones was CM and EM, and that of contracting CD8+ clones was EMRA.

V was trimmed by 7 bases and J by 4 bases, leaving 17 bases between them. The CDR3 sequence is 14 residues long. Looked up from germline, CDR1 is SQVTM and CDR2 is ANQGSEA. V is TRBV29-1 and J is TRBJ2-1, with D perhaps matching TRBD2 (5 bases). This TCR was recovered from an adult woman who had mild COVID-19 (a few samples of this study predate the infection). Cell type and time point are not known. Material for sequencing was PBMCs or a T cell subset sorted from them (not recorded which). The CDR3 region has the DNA TGCAGCGCTTTGTCGCTTAGCGAGTACAATGAGCAGTTCTTC. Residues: CSALSLSEYNEQFF.